The 22 T cell receptor beta chains in this list originate from one sample, sequenced in a study of T cells in women clearing cervical HPV infection. Generated by immunoSEQ multiplex PCR, the TCRdb table keeps only in-frame clones and is missing some. The sample data list some 33,000 clones. Sequenced material: blood buffy coat. Receptors were obtained from a woman between 18 and 70 years old with a cervical HPV16 infection that either progressed to CIN3+ or cleared (not recorded which).

Concerning this clone itself: One end of the junction fails to match germline, which may point to a read error. The read falls 3 residues short of the CDR3 end, and the missing part is taken from the germline J gene. The V and J genes are TRBV4-2 and TRBJ2-5, with TRBD1 as a possible D gene (6 bases). There are 15 residues in the CDR3. CDR1 LGHNA and CDR2 YNFKEQ come from the germline V gene. The DNA read from the CDR3 is TGCGCCAGCAGCCAAGATCCCACAGGGATGGAGACC. Translated, it gives CASSQDPTGMET. The entire CDR3 protein is CASSQDPTGMETQYF.

Details on this clone: Sequencing ends 3 residues short of the CDR3 end; the germline J gene provides the rest. The chain carries TRBV7-9 and TRBJ2-3; 9 nucleotides line up with TRBD1. Trimming took 4 bases from V and 7 from J; bases not matched to a gene: 9. CDR1 SEHNR and CDR2 FQNEAQ come from the germline V gene (reference sequence). The CDR3 contains 15 residues. The sequenced CDR3 bases are TGTGCCAGCAGCTATACAGGGGGCAACGACCATACG. It translates to CASSYTGGNDHT. The CDR3 in its entirety is CASSYTGGNDHTQYF.

Turning to this clone: The read ends 3 residues before the CDR3 terminus; that terminus is restored from the germline J gene. The chain recombines TRBV6-2 or TRBV6-3 with TRBJ2-7; possibly TRBD1 for D (6 bases). CDR1 and CDR2 from the germline V gene are MNHEY and SVGEGT. This CDR3 spans 12 amino acids. V was trimmed by 8 bases and J by 2 bases, leaving 10 bases between them. The DNA read from the CDR3 is TGTGCCAGCTCCGGGACAACCTACGAG. It yields the protein CASSGTTYE. The full CDR3 reads CASSGTTYEQYF.

As regards this clone: The read terminates 3 residues ahead of where the CDR3 ends, so the germline J gene completes it. The chain has TRBV2 and TRBJ1-3; D not resolved. Germline lookup yields CDR1 SNHLY and CDR2 FYNNEI. The CDR3 length is 14 residues. V was clipped by 9 bases and J by 0 bases, with 12 bases between them. The CDR3 bases that were read are TGTGCCAGTAAAACAGATTACTCTGGAAACACC. It is translated as CASKTDYSGNT. The whole CDR3 sequence is CASKTDYSGNTIYF.

With regard to this clone: The read ends 3 residues shy of where the CDR3 ends; the end is completed using the germline J gene. The V gene is TRBV20-1, the J gene TRBJ2-1; 13 nucleotides align to TRBD2. J gave up 0 bases and V 5 bases, and 7 bases lay outside the gene matches. The CDR3 has 17 amino acids. From germline, CDR1 is DFQATT and CDR2 SNEGSKA (reference sequence). The sequenced part of the CDR3 DNA is TGCAGTGCTCGGACTAGCGGGAGCCCCCACTCCTACAATGAG. Its translation is CSARTSGSPHSYNE. The whole CDR3 sequence reads CSARTSGSPHSYNEQFF.

Of note for this clone: The read ends 3 residues before the CDR3 terminus; that terminus is restored from the germline J gene. J is TRBJ2-3 and V is TRBV19, with 10 bases identical to TRBD1. The CDR3 runs 18 residues. Germline CDR1 is LNHDA and CDR2 is SQIVND (reference sequence). The part of the CDR3 DNA that was read is TGTGCCAGTAGTATAGCGGGACAGGGGCGATTTAGCAATCAGCCG. Protein sequence: CASSIAGQGRFSNQP. The whole CDR3 is CASSIAGQGRFSNQPQYF.

As to this clone: The read terminates 3 residues ahead of where the CDR3 ends, so the germline J gene completes it. The chain is built from TRBV29-1 and TRBJ2-7, with D tentatively TRBD2 (6 bases). V dropped 6 bases and J dropped 3 bases, with 12 bases sitting between them. In germline, CDR1 is SQVTM, CDR2 ANQGSEA. This CDR3 has 12 residues. The CDR3 is CSVLGLVYEQYF. Incomplete CDR3 DNA: TGCAGCGTCCTGGGACTCGTCTACGAG.

Notes on this clone: The missing CDR3 end, 3 residues past where the read stops, is filled in from the germline J gene. This sequence joins TRBV7-6 and TRBJ2-3, with a tentative D call TRBD1 (6 bases). This CDR3 region has 15 residues. Per the germline V gene, CDR1 is SGHVS and CDR2 is FNYEAQ. This CDR3 reads CASSLDVGDNQPQYF. CDR3 bases read: TGTGCCAGCAGCTTAGATGTGGGGGACAATCAGCCG.

Of note for this clone: The read stops 3 residues short of the end of the CDR3; the missing end is completed from the germline J gene. The V call is TRBV5-4, the J call TRBJ2-3; a weak D match, TRBD1 (5 bases). The V gene's germline CDR1 is SGHNT and CDR2 YYREEE (reference sequence). This CDR3 has 13 residues. The part of the CDR3 DNA that was read is TGTGCCAGCACTCAGGGAAGCCAAGAGACG. It encodes CASTQGSQET. The entire CDR3 sequence reads CASTQGSQETQYF.

CDR3 DNA (partial): TGCGCCAGCAGCAAGACTAGCGGGAGTGTGCGAGACGAG. This encodes CASSKTSGSVRDE. The entire CDR3 sequence reads CASSKTSGSVRDEQYF. This rearrangement joins TRBV5-1 to TRBJ2-7; the match to TRBD2 covers 12 bases. The read falls 3 residues short of the CDR3 end, and the missing part is taken from the germline J gene. The J segment lost 5 bases and the V segment lost 4 bases, leaving 10 bases of the junction unmatched. In germline, CDR1 is SGHRS, CDR2 YFSETQ. The CDR3 totals 16 residues.

On this clone itself: The read gets to within 3 residues of the CDR3 end, and the germline J gene fills in the rest. The V call is TRBV19, the J call TRBJ1-2; D remains ambiguous. The length of the CDR3 is 12 residues. Germline values: CDR1 LNHDA, CDR2 SQIVND (reference sequence). CDR3: CASSPNYNDYTF. The CDR3 DNA, read in part, is TGTGCCAGTAGTCCCAACTACAATGAC.

With regard to this clone: The read finishes 3 residues shy of the CDR3 end, and the germline J gene is used to complete it. V is TRBV7-2 and J is TRBJ1-1; D ambiguous. CDR1 is SGHTA, CDR2 FQGNSA, per germline. This CDR3 spans 14 amino acids. Trimming stripped 1 base from V and 1 base from J, with 7 bases between. CDR3 bases read: TGTGCCAGCAGCTTAGGCAGGCAGAACACTGAA. Translating it yields CASSLGRQNTE. The CDR3, in full, reads CASSLGRQNTEAFF.

About this clone itself: The missing CDR3 end, 3 residues past where the read stops, is filled in from the germline J gene. V usage is TRBV20-1 and J usage is TRBJ1-5, with TRBD1 as a possible D gene (5 bases). V lost 3 bases and J 4 bases, leaving 10 bases between the germline ends. CDR3 length: 13 amino acids. Germline lookup yields CDR1 DFQATT and CDR2 SNEGSKA (reference sequence). The CDR3 bases that were read are TGCAGTGCTAGCGGTGGGGGGAATCAGCCC. Protein product: CSASGGGNQP. The full-length CDR3 reads as CSASGGGNQPQHF.

The CDR3 sequence is CASSLGQSSPKLFF. The covered CDR3 bases are TGTGCCAGCAGTCTGGGACAGTCCTCCCCAAAG. The gene calls are TRBV7-9 and TRBJ2-2; 7 positions match TRBD1. Sequencing ends 3 residues short of the CDR3 end; the germline J gene provides the rest. Germline CDR1 SEHNR, CDR2 FQNEAQ (reference sequence). The CDR3 covers 14 residues. The full variable domain, its missing parts supplied by reference TRBV7-9 and TRBJ2-2, is DTGVSQNPRHKITKRGQNVTFRCDPISEHNRLYWYRQTLGQGPEFLTYFQNEAQLEKSRLLSDRFSAERPKGSFSTLEIQRTEQGDSAMYLCASSLGQSSPKLFFGEGSRLTVL.

Comments on this clone: The CDR3 is cut off 3 residues early in the read; its end comes from the germline J gene. This sequence joins TRBV2 and TRBJ1-2, with D possibly TRBD1 on 5 matching bases. The germline V gene encodes CDR1 SNHLY and CDR2 FYNNEI. This CDR3 region has 14 residues. The germline V and J ends were trimmed by 2 bases and 6 bases, with 13 bases remaining between them. The CDR3 is CASSELTDANGYTF. The sequenced CDR3 bases are TGTGCCAGCAGTGAATTGACAGACGCGAATGGC.

Concerning this clone itself: The CDR3 end falls 3 residues outside the read, so it is completed with the germline J gene. The chain uses TRBV2 and TRBJ2-3; tentative D call: TRBD1 (6 bases). CDR3 size: 13 residues. Germline values: CDR1 SNHLY, CDR2 FYNNEI. Here the CDR3 reads CASGQTGQGTQYF. The covered CDR3 bases are TGTGCCAGCGGGCAGACAGGACAAGGGACG. Variable domain in full (rest from reference TRBV2 and TRBJ2-3): EPEVTQTPSHQVTQMGQEVILRCVPISNHLYFYWYRQILGQKVEFLVSFYNNEISEKSEIFDDQFSVERPDGSNFTLKIRSTKLEDSAMYFCASGQTGQGTQYFGPGTRLTVL.

On this clone: Read sequence stops 3 residues before the CDR3 end, and the germline J gene provides the missing end. The rearrangement links TRBV11-2 to TRBJ1-1, with no clear D. CDR3 size: 13 residues. Germline V gene data show CDR1 as SGHAT and CDR2 as FQNNGV. V dropped 5 bases and J dropped 1 base, with 8 bases sitting between them. CDR3 bases read: TGTGCCAGCAGCCTCGGGGAGAACACTGAA. This encodes CASSLGENTE. From start to end, the CDR3 is CASSLGENTEAFF. The full variable domain, completed using reference TRBV11-2 and TRBJ1-1, is EAGVAQSPRYKIIEKRQSVAFWCNPISGHATLYWYQQILGQGPKLLIQFQNNGVVDDSQLPKDRFSAERLKGVDSTLKIQPAKLEDSAVYLCASSLGENTEAFFGQGTRLTVV.

As to this clone: The read terminates 3 residues before the CDR3 end, so the remaining end is supplied by the germline J gene. The V call is TRBV24-1, the J call TRBJ2-2; 12 nucleotides line up with TRBD1. In germline, CDR1 is KGHDR, CDR2 SFDVKD. This CDR3 region has 17 residues. V trimming: 3 bases; J trimming: 6 bases; junction bases outside the gene matches: 7. The CDR3 DNA, read in part, is TGTGCCACCAGTGATGCCGGGACAGGGGGCGCGGCCGGGGAG. It yields the protein CATSDAGTGGAAGE. The entire CDR3 protein is CATSDAGTGGAAGELFF.

A note on this clone: The missing CDR3 end, 3 residues past where the read stops, is filled in from the germline J gene. This rearrangement joins TRBV2 to TRBJ2-1, with a tentative D call TRBD2 (5 bases). This CDR3 spans 15 amino acids. From germline, CDR1 is SNHLY and CDR2 FYNNEI. Trimming removed 1 base from V and 4 bases from J, with 11 bases in between. The CDR3 spells CASSEGRTPYNEQFF. CDR3 DNA, as far as it was read: TGTGCCAGCAGTGAAGGCCGGACTCCTTACAATGAG.

On this clone: The sequence runs out 3 residues before the end of the CDR3; the remainder is reconstructed from the germline J gene. The rearrangement links TRBV20-1 to TRBJ2-7; TRBD1 matches at 7 bases. Germline values: CDR1 DFQATT, CDR2 SNEGSKA (reference sequence). The CDR3 contains 13 residues. V gave up 5 bases and J gave up 2 bases; unmatched junction bases: 6. The covered CDR3 bases are TGCAGTGCTGCCATGACAGGGACCTACGAG. Its translation: CSAAMTGTYE. The CDR3 as a whole reads CSAAMTGTYEQYF.

Details on this clone: The read stops 3 residues short of the end of the CDR3; the missing end is completed from the germline J gene. The J gene is TRBJ1-2, the V gene TRBV7-2; D possibly corresponds to TRBD1 (6 bases). The germline V gene has CDR1 SGHTA and CDR2 FQGNSA. The CDR3 contains 15 residues. The DNA read from the CDR3 is TGTGCCAGCAGCTCGACCGGACAGATAAGGGGGGGC. This gives the protein CASSSTGQIRGG. The entire CDR3 protein reads CASSSTGQIRGGYTF.

Concerning this clone itself: The read ends 3 residues shy of where the CDR3 ends; the end is completed using the germline J gene. The genes are TRBV20-1 and TRBJ2-7; 8 nucleotides match TRBD2. The V and J ends lost 4 bases and 0 bases, in that order; junction bases with no gene match: 2. The CDR3 is made up of 13 amino acids. The germline CDR1 and CDR2 sequences are DFQATT and SNEGSKA (reference sequence). CDR3 bases read: TGCAGTGCTAAGACTAGCGTCTCCTACGAG. It is translated as CSAKTSVSYE. The CDR3, in full, reads CSAKTSVSYEQYF.